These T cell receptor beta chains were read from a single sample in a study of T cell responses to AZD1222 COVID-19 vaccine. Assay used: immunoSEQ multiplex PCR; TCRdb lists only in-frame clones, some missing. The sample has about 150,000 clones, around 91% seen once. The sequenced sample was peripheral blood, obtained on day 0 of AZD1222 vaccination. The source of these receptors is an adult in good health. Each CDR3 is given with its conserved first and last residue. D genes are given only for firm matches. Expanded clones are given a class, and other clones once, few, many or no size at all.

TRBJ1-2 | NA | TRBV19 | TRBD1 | CASSIVGTGDGYTF | TGTGCCAGTAGTATAGTCGGGACAGGAGATGGCTACACCTTC
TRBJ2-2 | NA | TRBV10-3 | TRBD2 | CAISLGLAGVNTGELFF | TGTGCCATCAGTCTTGGACTAGCGGGAGTTAACACCGGGGAGCTGTTTTTT
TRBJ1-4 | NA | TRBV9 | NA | CASSVGGGSADEKLFF | TGTGCCAGCAGCGTAGGTGGCGGAAGTGCCGATGAAAAACTGTTTTTT
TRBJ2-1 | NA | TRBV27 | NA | CASTNFLYNEQFF | TGTGCCAGCACCAACTTTCTGTACAATGAGCAGTTCTTC
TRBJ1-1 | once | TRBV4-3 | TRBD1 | CASSQDPGTGSGAFF | TGCGCCAGCAGCCAAGATCCAGGGACAGGGAGCGGGGCTTTCTTT
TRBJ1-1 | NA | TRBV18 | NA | CASTKVATEAFF | TGTGCCAGCACGAAGGTTGCGACTGAAGCTTTCTTT
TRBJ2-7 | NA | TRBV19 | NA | CASSIAGGGEQYF | TGTGCCAGTAGTATTGCCGGGGGTGGCGAGCAGTACTTC
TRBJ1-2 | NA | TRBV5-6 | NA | CASSPSPGANYGYTF | TGTGCCAGCAGCCCTTCCCCTGGTGCTAACTATGGCTACACCTTC
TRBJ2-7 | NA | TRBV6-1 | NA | CASSEIDRRRYEQYF | TGTGCCAGCAGTGAAATCGACAGGCGCCGCTACGAGCAGTACTTC
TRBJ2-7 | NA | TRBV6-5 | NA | CASSYDESSYEQYF | TGTGCCAGCAGTTACGATGAGAGCTCCTACGAGCAGTACTTC
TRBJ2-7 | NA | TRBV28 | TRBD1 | CASMASDRGYEQYF | TGTGCCAGCATGGCCTCCGACAGGGGGTACGAGCAGTACTTC
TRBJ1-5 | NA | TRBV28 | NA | CASSFEGHSYQPQHF | TGTGCCAGCAGTTTTGAGGGACACAGTTATCAGCCCCAGCATTTT
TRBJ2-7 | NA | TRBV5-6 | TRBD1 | CASSFGTGGYEQYF | TGTGCCAGCAGCTTTGGGACAGGGGGCTACGAGCAGTACTTC
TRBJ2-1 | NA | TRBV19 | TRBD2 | CASSNQRLAGVLYNEQFF | TGTGCCAGTAGTAATCAACGACTAGCGGGAGTACTGTACAATGAGCAGTTCTTC
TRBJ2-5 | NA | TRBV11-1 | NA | CASSFRVETQYF | TGTGCCAGCAGCTTCAGGGTGGAGACCCAGTACTTC
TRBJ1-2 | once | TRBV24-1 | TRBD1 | CATSGTGGPNYGYTF | TGTGCCACCAGTGGGACAGGGGGACCTAACTATGGCTACACCTTC
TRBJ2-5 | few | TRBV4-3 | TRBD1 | CASSQDGGTGTGVQETQYF | TGCGCCAGCAGCCAAGATGGGGGAACCGGGACAGGGGTACAAGAGACCCAGTACTTC
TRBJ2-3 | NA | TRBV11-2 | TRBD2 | CASSLGEHGGLDRRDTQYF | TGTGCCAGCAGCTTAGGAGAGCATGGTGGACTAGATCGTAGAGATACGCAGTATTTT
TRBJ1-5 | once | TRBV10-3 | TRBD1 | CAIGSLEGQGLGQPQHF | TGTGCCATCGGGTCTTTGGAGGGACAGGGGCTAGGTCAGCCCCAGCATTTT
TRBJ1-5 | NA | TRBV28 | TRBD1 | CASSPGTANQPQHF | TGTGCCAGCAGCCCCGGGACAGCCAATCAGCCCCAGCATTTT
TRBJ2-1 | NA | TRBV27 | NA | CASSRDISSSYNEQFF | TGTGCCAGCAGTAGGGACATCTCGAGCTCCTACAATGAGCAGTTCTTC